The clone carrying this T cell receptor (beta chain) was found once. Its antigen is still unknown. Every donor, a Caucasian adult, lived in Nashville, Tennessee. Sequencing was performed with immunoSEQ multiplex PCR; in TCRdb, only in-frame clones are kept and a portion is missing. The sample includes about 340,000 clones, about 73% seen only once; the top ten take 8.5% to 12%. This specimen comes from a study of shared clonotypes between healthy human individuals. General study findings and limits: There were few donors, and this limited the genetic and exposure-history diversity represented. Rarefaction revealed incomplete sorted-subset sequencing despite large depth.

Germline CDR1 reads SGHNT; CDR2 reads YYREEE (reference sequence). The CDR3 contains 17 residues. V was cut by 0 bases and J by 0 bases, with 10 bases left in between. The receptor's source is a man aged 30-40 years in good health. The chain is built from TRBV5-4 and TRBJ2-6; D gene uncertain. The sample taken for sequencing was memory CD4+ T cells sorted from blood. Subset noted: CD45RA-negative fraction. The CDR3 loop is CASSLGHRTSGANVLTF. The CDR3 DNA reads as TGTGCCAGCAGCTTGGGCCACAGAACCTCTGGGGCCAACGTCCTGACTTTC.